Listed below are T cell receptor beta chains from one sample, sequenced in a study of T cells after yellow fever vaccination. Each CDR3 protein is one row after TCRdb ran MiXCR on the 5' RACE reads. The sample includes around 310,000 distinct CDR3 sequences, around 4.1% seen only once; the top ten take 20% to 25%. The starting material was PBMCs, obtained 5 days after the yellow fever booster vaccination. The receptor set was obtained from a man aged 18 to 29 who received the YFV17D yellow fever vaccine. The CDR3 runs from the conserved cysteine through the conserved F or W. The order of the fields is V gene, clone size, D gene, J gene, CDR3 protein, CDR3 DNA. A D gene is named only where the DNA matches it firmly. Rows give clone size only sometimes, using once, few, many, or a class for an expanded clone.

V: TRBV10-3
size: .
D: .
J: TRBJ1-2
CDR3: CAISESKALGSYGYTF
DNA: TGTGCCATCAGTGAGTCGAAGGCCTTAGGCTCCTATGGCTACACCTTC

V: TRBV5-1
size: .
D: .
J: TRBJ1-6
CDR3: CASSLYGSNNSPLHF
DNA: TGCGCCAGCAGCTTGTATGGCAGCAATAATTCACCCCTCCACTTT

V: TRBV12-3/TRBV12-4
size: few
D: TRBD1
J: TRBJ2-7
CDR3: CASSSDRGHKYF
DNA: TGTGCCAGCAGTTCGGACAGGGGCCACAAGTACTTC

V: TRBV6-5
size: .
D: .
J: TRBJ1-1
CDR3: CASSNSEAFF
DNA: TGTGCCAGCAGTAACAGTGAAGCTTTCTTT

V: TRBV7-2
size: .
D: .
J: TRBJ1-5
CDR3: CASSLDSGGNQPQHF
DNA: TGTGCCAGCAGCTTGGACTCCGGGGGCAATCAGCCCCAGCATTTT

V: TRBV5-1
size: many
D: .
J: TRBJ2-1
CDR3: CASRVWAGWVLNEQFF
DNA: TGCGCCAGCAGAGTTTGGGCAGGGTGGGTCTTGAATGAGCAGTTCTTC

V: TRBV5-1
size: .
D: .
J: TRBJ2-6
CDR3: CASSFYPGSGGANVLTF
DNA: TGCGCCAGCAGCTTCTATCCGGGGAGCGGTGGGGCCAACGTCCTGACTTTC

V: TRBV7-2
size: .
D: .
J: TRBJ2-7
CDR3: CASSPWISGTSSDEQYF
DNA: TGTGCCAGCAGCCCCTGGATCTCCGGGACATCGTCCGACGAGCAGTACTTC

V: TRBV5-1
size: many
D: .
J: TRBJ1-2
CDR3: CASSPEQGVGGYTF
DNA: TGCGCCAGCAGCCCAGAACAGGGAGTAGGCGGCTACACCTTC

V: TRBV15
size: .
D: TRBD1
J: TRBJ2-3
CDR3: CATSRDQGATDTQYF
DNA: TGTGCCACCAGCAGAGATCAGGGGGCCACAGATACGCAGTATTTT

V: TRBV4-2
size: many
D: .
J: TRBJ2-5
CDR3: CASSQGGDKETQYF
DNA: TGTGCCAGCAGCCAAGGTGGGGACAAGGAGACCCAGTACTTC

V: TRBV18
size: many
D: TRBD1
J: TRBJ2-1
CDR3: CASSPLGQGNNEQFF
DNA: TGTGCCAGCTCACCGTTAGGACAGGGTAACAATGAGCAGTTCTTC

V: TRBV20-1
size: many
D: .
J: TRBJ2-5
CDR3: CSASENQETQYF
DNA: TGCAGTGCTTCTGAAAACCAAGAGACCCAGTACTTC

V: TRBV20-1
size: many
D: .
J: TRBJ1-4
CDR3: CSARDRAVGPEKLFF
DNA: TGCAGTGCTAGAGATCGAGCAGTAGGACCTGAAAAACTGTTTTTT

V: TRBV6-2/TRBV6-3
size: .
D: .
J: TRBJ2-1
CDR3: CASSLWVYNEQFF
DNA: TGTGCCAGCAGTTTGTGGGTGTACAATGAGCAGTTCTTC

V: TRBV6-4
size: many
D: .
J: TRBJ2-2
CDR3: CASSGQNTGELFF
DNA: TGTGCCAGCAGTGGACAGAACACCGGGGAGCTGTTTTTT

V: TRBV5-6
size: .
D: .
J: TRBJ2-7
CDR3: CASSFGRGLLYEQYF
DNA: TGTGCCAGCAGCTTTGGGAGAGGGCTGCTCTACGAGCAGTACTTC

V: TRBV2
size: many
D: TRBD1
J: TRBJ2-6
CDR3: CASSEGQGPGANVLTF
DNA: TGTGCCAGCAGTGAGGGACAGGGGCCTGGGGCCAACGTCCTGACTTTC

V: TRBV12-5
size: many
D: .
J: TRBJ2-1
CDR3: CASGYSYNEQFF
DNA: TGTGCTAGTGGTTATTCATACAATGAGCAGTTCTTC

V: TRBV18
size: few
D: TRBD2
J: TRBJ2-4
CDR3: CASSPSGLAKNIQYF
DNA: TGTGCCAGCTCACCTAGCGGGTTAGCCAAAAACATTCAGTACTTC

V: TRBV5-1
size: many
D: .
J: TRBJ2-2
CDR3: CASSPPGAGELFF
DNA: TGCGCCAGCAGCCCCCCAGGAGCCGGGGAGCTGTTTTTT

V: TRBV7-9
size: few
D: TRBD2
J: TRBJ2-2
CDR3: CASSREVGELFF
DNA: TGTGCCAGCAGTCGGGAGGTCGGGGAGCTGTTTTTT

V: TRBV5-4
size: many
D: .
J: TRBJ2-7
CDR3: CASSFQGSASYEQYF
DNA: TGTGCCAGCAGCTTCCAGGGTTCGGCCTCCTACGAGCAGTACTTC

V: TRBV5-1
size: few
D: TRBD2
J: TRBJ2-3
CDR3: CASRETSGGYTDTQYF
DNA: TGCGCCAGCAGGGAAACTAGCGGGGGGTACACAGATACGCAGTATTTT

V: TRBV5-1
size: .
D: TRBD1
J: TRBJ2-3
CDR3: CASSFRDRGIDTQYF
DNA: TGCGCCAGCAGCTTCCGGGACAGGGGGATCGATACGCAGTATTTT

V: TRBV7-9
size: few
D: .
J: TRBJ2-5
CDR3: CASSRGYVAETQYF
DNA: TGTGCCAGCAGCCGGGGCTACGTGGCAGAGACCCAGTACTTC

V: TRBV16
size: .
D: .
J: TRBJ1-2
CDR3: CASSQSMDWGYGYTF
DNA: TGTGCCAGCAGCCAATCGATGGACTGGGGCTATGGCTACACCTTC

V: TRBV15
size: few
D: TRBD1
J: TRBJ1-5
CDR3: CATSPRGAEGNQPQHF
DNA: TGTGCCACCAGTCCCAGGGGGGCGGAGGGCAATCAGCCCCAGCATTTT

V: TRBV18
size: .
D: .
J: TRBJ1-1
CDR3: CASSPVGQVNTEAFF
DNA: TGTGCCAGCTCACCGGTTGGGCAGGTTAACACTGAAGCTTTCTTT

V: TRBV6-5
size: few
D: TRBD1
J: TRBJ1-1
CDR3: CASRGQGGLAFF
DNA: TGTGCCAGCAGGGGACAGGGGGGACTTGCTTTCTTT

V: TRBV29-1
size: few
D: .
J: TRBJ1-5
CDR3: CSVEDRGGPQHF
DNA: TGCAGCGTTGAAGATCGGGGGGGGCCCCAGCATTTT

V: TRBV7-3
size: many
D: .
J: TRBJ2-3
CDR3: CASSLTVRGPTDTQYF
DNA: TGTGCCAGCAGCTTAACGGTGCGGGGACCCACAGATACGCAGTATTTT

V: TRBV7-2
size: many
D: .
J: TRBJ2-5
CDR3: CASSLDWGGRSKTQYF
DNA: TGTGCCAGCAGCTTAGATTGGGGGGGGCGCTCAAAGACCCAGTACTTC

V: TRBV4-2
size: many
D: .
J: TRBJ2-6
CDR3: CASSQDINSGANVLTF
DNA: TGTGCCAGCAGCCAAGACATCAACTCTGGGGCCAACGTCCTGACTTTC

V: TRBV7-9
size: few
D: .
J: TRBJ2-2
CDR3: CASSIQGVGTGELFF
DNA: TGTGCCAGCAGCATCCAGGGAGTCGGAACTGGGGAGCTGTTTTTT

V: TRBV5-1
size: few
D: .
J: TRBJ2-7
CDR3: CASSGTKSSYEQYF
DNA: TGCGCCAGCAGTGGGACAAAGAGCTCCTACGAGCAGTACTTC

V: TRBV7-9
size: .
D: .
J: TRBJ1-1
CDR3: CASSSRVMNTEAFF
DNA: TGTGCCAGCAGTTCCCGGGTCATGAACACTGAAGCTTTCTTT

V: TRBV3-1
size: few
D: .
J: TRBJ1-2
CDR3: CASSQGGHGKHYGYTF
DNA: TGTGCCAGCAGCCAAGGTGGACATGGCAAGCACTATGGCTACACCTTC

V: TRBV29-1
size: .
D: TRBD1
J: TRBJ2-7
CDR3: CSVGYQGATYF
DNA: TGCAGCGTTGGGTACCAGGGGGCCACGTACTTC

V: TRBV7-2
size: few
D: .
J: TRBJ2-5
CDR3: CASSLVGSSETQYF
DNA: TGTGCCAGCAGCTTAGTGGGTAGCAGTGAGACCCAGTACTTC

V: TRBV7-6
size: .
D: .
J: TRBJ1-4
CDR3: CASSLLPDSARNEKLFF
DNA: TGTGCCAGCAGCTTACTTCCGGACAGCGCACGAAATGAAAAACTGTTTTTT

V: TRBV9
size: many
D: TRBD1
J: TRBJ2-1
CDR3: CASSVGWARRGDRTYNEQFF
DNA: TGTGCCAGCAGCGTAGGCTGGGCTAGGAGGGGGGACAGGACTTACAATGAGCAGTTCTTC

V: TRBV5-1
size: many
D: .
J: TRBJ1-1
CDR3: CASSLGGGAEAFF
DNA: TGCGCCAGCAGCTTGGGGGGGGGCGCTGAAGCTTTCTTT

V: TRBV12-3/TRBV12-4
size: few
D: TRBD2
J: TRBJ2-7
CDR3: CASSPLGGIYEQYF
DNA: TGTGCCAGCAGCCCGTTGGGGGGGATCTACGAGCAGTACTTC

V: TRBV7-9
size: many
D: .
J: TRBJ1-1
CDR3: CASSRLNTEAFF
DNA: TGTGCCAGCAGCAGACTGAACACTGAAGCTTTCTTT

V: TRBV7-2
size: many
D: TRBD2
J: TRBJ2-3
CDR3: CASSLLAGAQYF
DNA: TGTGCCAGCAGCCTACTAGCGGGGGCACAGTATTTT

V: TRBV9
size: .
D: .
J: TRBJ2-2
CDR3: CASSPKRLGDTGELFF
DNA: TGTGCCAGCAGCCCTAAGCGGCTAGGGGACACCGGGGAGCTGTTTTTT

V: TRBV4-1
size: few
D: TRBD1
J: TRBJ2-5
CDR3: CASSHPDRGETQYF
DNA: TGCGCCAGCAGCCACCCGGACAGGGGAGAGACCCAGTACTTC

V: TRBV5-5
size: few
D: .
J: TRBJ2-5
CDR3: CASRVGVEETQYF
DNA: TGTGCCAGCAGGGTGGGTGTGGAAGAGACCCAGTACTTC

V: TRBV5-1
size: .
D: .
J: TRBJ2-1
CDR3: CASSSDSNSYNEQFF
DNA: TGCGCCAGCAGCTCGGACAGTAACTCCTACAATGAGCAGTTCTTC

V: TRBV27
size: many
D: .
J: TRBJ1-1
CDR3: CASSLMANTEAFF
DNA: TGTGCCAGCAGTTTAATGGCGAACACTGAAGCTTTCTTT

V: TRBV11-2
size: .
D: .
J: TRBJ1-5
CDR3: CASSYGWNQPQHF
DNA: TGTGCCAGCAGCTACGGATGGAATCAGCCCCAGCATTTT

V: TRBV12-3/TRBV12-4
size: few
D: .
J: TRBJ2-3
CDR3: CASVHSDTQYF
DNA: TGTGCCAGCGTCCATTCTGATACGCAGTATTTT

V: TRBV7-9
size: few
D: .
J: TRBJ1-6
CDR3: CASSPPEQDYNSPLHF
DNA: TGTGCCAGCAGCCCCCCGGAACAGGACTATAATTCACCCCTCCACTTT

V: TRBV19
size: many
D: TRBD1
J: TRBJ2-7
CDR3: CASSSLRRTGGPYEQYF
DNA: TGTGCCAGTAGTTCACTCCGCCGGACAGGGGGTCCCTACGAGCAGTACTTC

V: TRBV27
size: many
D: TRBD1
J: TRBJ2-5
CDR3: CASSLTGLETQYF
DNA: TGTGCCAGCAGTCTGACAGGGTTGGAGACCCAGTACTTC

V: TRBV18
size: .
D: TRBD1
J: TRBJ2-7
CDR3: CASSRDRGPQYF
DNA: TGTGCCAGCTCTCGCGACAGGGGGCCGCAGTACTTC